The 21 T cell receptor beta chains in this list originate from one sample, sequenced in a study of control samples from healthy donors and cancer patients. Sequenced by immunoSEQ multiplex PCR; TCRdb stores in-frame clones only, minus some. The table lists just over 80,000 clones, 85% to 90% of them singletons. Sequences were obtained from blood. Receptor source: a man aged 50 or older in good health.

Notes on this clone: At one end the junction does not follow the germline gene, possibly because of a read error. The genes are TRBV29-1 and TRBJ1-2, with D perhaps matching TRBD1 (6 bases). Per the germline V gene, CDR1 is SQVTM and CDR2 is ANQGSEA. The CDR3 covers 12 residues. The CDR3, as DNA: TGCAGCGTTGAAGTCGGCCAAAGGGGACAAGAGTTC. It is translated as CSVEVGQRGQEF.

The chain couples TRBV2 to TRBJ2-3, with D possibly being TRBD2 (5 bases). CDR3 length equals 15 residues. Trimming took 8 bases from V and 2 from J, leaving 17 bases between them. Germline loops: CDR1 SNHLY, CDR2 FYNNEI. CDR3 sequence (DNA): TGTGCCAGCCAGATGACGGGGTTGAACACAGATACGCAGTATTTT. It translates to CASQMTGLNTDTQYF.

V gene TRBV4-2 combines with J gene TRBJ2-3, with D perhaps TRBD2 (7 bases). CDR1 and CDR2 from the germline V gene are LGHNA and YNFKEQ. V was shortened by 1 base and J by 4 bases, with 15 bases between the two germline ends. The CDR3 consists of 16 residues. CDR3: CASSQVRGGASDTQYF. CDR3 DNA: TGTGCCAGCAGCCAAGTCAGAGGGGGGGCCTCAGATACGCAGTATTTT.

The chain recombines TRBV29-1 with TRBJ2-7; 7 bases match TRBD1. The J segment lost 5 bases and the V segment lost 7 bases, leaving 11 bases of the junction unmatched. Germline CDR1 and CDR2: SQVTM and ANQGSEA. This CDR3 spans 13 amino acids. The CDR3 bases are TGCAGCGGCAAAACAGGGGTTTGGAACGAGCAGTACTTC. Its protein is CSGKTGVWNEQYF.

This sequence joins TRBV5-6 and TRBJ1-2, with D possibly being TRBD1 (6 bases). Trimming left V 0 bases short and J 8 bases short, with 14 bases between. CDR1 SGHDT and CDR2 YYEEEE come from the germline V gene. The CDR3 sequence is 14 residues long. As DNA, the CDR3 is TGTGCCAGCAGCTTGGGCCGGGGACAAGGCGGCTACACCTTC. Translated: CASSLGRGQGGYTF.

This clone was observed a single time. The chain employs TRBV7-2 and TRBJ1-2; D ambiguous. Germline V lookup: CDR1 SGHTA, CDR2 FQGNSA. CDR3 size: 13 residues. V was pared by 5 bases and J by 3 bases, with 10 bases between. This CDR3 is CASSPRMDYGYTF. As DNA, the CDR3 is TGTGCCAGCAGCCCAAGGATGGACTATGGCTACACCTTC.

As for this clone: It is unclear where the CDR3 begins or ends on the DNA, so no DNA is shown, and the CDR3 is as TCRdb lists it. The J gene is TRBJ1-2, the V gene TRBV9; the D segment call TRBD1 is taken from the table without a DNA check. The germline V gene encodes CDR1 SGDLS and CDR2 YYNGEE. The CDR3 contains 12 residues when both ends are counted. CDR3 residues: CASSVGQGAQTF.

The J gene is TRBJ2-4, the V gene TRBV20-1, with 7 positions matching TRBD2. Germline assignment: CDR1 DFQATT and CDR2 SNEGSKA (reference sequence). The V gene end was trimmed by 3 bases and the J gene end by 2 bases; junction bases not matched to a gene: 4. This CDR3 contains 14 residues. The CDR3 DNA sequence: TGCAGTGCTAGTGGGGGGGACCCCAAAAACATTCAGTACTTC. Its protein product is CSASGGDPKNIQYF.

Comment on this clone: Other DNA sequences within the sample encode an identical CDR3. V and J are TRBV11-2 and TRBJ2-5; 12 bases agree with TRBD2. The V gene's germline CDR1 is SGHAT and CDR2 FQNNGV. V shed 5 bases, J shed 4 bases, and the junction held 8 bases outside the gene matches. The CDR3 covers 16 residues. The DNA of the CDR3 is TGTGCCAGCAGCGGGCGAAGACTAGCGGGGGCAGAGACCCAGTACTTC. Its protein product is CASSGRRLAGAETQYF.

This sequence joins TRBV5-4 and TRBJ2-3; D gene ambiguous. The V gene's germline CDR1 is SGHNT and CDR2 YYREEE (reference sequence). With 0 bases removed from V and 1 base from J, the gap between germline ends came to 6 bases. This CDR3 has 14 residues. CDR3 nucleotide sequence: TGTGCCAGCAGCTTGGAGGGTCGCACAGATACGCAGTATTTT. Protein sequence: CASSLEGRTDTQYF.

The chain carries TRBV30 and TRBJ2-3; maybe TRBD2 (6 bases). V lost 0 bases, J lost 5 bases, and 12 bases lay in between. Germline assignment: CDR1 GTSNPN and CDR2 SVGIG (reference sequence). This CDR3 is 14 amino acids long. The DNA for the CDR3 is TGTGCCTGGAGTGTCGGCCAGGGAGGAGATACGCAGTATTTT. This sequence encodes CAWSVGQGGDTQYF. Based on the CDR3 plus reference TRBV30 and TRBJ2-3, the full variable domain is SQTIHQWPATLVQPVGSPLSLECTVEGTSNPNLYWYRQAAGRGLQLLFYSVGIGQISSEVPQNLSASRPQDRQFILSSKKLLLSDSGFYLCAWSVGQGGDTQYFGPGTRLTVL.

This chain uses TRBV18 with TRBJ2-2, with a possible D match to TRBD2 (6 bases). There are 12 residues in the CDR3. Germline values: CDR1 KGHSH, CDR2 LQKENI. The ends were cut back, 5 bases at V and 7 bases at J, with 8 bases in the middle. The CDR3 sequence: CASSFGSGELFF. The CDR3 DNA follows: TGTGCCAGCTCATTCGGGAGCGGGGAGCTGTTTTTT.

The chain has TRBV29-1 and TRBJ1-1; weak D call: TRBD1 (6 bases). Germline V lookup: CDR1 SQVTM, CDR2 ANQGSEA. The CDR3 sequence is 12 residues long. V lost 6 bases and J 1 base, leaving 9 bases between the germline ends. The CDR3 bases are TGCAGCGTCCCGGGACAGAACACTGAAGCTTTCTTT. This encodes CSVPGQNTEAFF.

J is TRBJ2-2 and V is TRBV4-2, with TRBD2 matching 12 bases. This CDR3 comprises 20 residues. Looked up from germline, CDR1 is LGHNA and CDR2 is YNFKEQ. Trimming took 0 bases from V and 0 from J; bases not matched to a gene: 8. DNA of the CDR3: TGTGCCAGCAGCCAAGAATCACTAGCGGGGGGATTCGCGAACACCGGGGAGCTGTTTTTT. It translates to CASSQESLAGGFANTGELFF.

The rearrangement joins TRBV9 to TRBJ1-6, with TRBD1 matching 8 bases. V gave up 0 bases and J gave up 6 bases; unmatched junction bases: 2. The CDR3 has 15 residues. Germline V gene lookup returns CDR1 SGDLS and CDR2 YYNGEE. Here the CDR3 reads CASSVGGTGNSPLHF. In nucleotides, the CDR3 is TGTGCCAGCAGCGTAGGGGGGACAGGTAATTCACCCCTCCACTTT.

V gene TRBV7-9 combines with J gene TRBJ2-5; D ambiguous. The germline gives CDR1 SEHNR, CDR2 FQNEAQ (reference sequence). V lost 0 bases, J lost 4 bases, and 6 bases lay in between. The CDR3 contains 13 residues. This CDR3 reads CASSLASGETQYF. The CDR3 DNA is TGTGCCAGCAGCTTAGCTTCGGGAGAGACCCAGTACTTC. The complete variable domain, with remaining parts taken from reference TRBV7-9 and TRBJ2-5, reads DTGVSQNPRHKITKRGQNVTFRCDPISEHNRLYWYRQTLGQGPEFLTYFQNEAQLEKSRLLSDRFSAERPKGSFSTLEIQRTEQGDSAMYLCASSLASGETQYFGPGTRLLVL.

CDR3 sequence: CASSFSQVRNQPQHF. DNA for the CDR3: TGTGCCAGCAGTTTCAGTCAGGTCCGCAATCAGCCCCAGCATTTT. This chain links TRBV28 with TRBJ1-5; the D is unclear. The CDR3 consists of 15 residues. CDR1 and CDR2 from the germline V gene are MDHEN and SYDVKM. Trimming removed 3 bases at V and 2 bases at J, with 11 bases between. The full variable domain, with the rest looked up from reference TRBV28 and TRBJ1-5, is DVKVTQSSRYLVKRTGEKVFLECVQDMDHENMFWYRQDPGLGLRLIYFSYDVKMKEKGDIPEGYSVSREKKERFSLILESASTNQTSMYLCASSFSQVRNQPQHFGDGTRLSIL.

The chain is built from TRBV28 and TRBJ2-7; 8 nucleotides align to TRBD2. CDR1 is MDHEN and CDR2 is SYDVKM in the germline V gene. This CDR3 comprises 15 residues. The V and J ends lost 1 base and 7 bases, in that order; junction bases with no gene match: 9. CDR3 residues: CASSLSSGGVGEQYF. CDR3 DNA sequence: TGTGCCAGCAGTTTATCCTCCGGGGGGGTAGGGGAGCAGTACTTC. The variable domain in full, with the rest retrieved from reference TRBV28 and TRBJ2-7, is DVKVTQSSRYLVKRTGEKVFLECVQDMDHENMFWYRQDPGLGLRLIYFSYDVKMKEKGDIPEGYSVSREKKERFSLILESASTNQTSMYLCASSLSSGGVGEQYFGPGTRLTVT.

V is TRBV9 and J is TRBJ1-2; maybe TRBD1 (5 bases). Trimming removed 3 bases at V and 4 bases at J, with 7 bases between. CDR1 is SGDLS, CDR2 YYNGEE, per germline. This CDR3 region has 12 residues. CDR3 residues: CASSATGYGYTF. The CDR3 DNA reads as TGTGCCAGCAGCGCAACAGGCTATGGCTACACCTTC. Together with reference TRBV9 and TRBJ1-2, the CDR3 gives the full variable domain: DSGVTQTPKHLITATGQRVTLRCSPRSGDLSVYWYQQSLDQGLQFLIQYYNGEERAKGNILERFSAQQFPDLHSELNLSSLELGDSALYFCASSATGYGYTFGSGTRLTVV.

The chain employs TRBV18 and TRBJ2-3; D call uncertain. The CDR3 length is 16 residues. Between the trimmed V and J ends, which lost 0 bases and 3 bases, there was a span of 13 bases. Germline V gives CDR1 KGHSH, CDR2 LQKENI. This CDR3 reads CASSPPGRKRTDTQYF. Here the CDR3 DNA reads TGTGCCAGCTCACCACCCGGGCGAAAGCGTACAGATACGCAGTATTTT.

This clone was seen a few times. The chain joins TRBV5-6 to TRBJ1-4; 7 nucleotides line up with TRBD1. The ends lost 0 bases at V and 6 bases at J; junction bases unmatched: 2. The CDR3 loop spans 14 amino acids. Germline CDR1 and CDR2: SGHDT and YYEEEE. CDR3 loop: CASSLAQGDEKLFF. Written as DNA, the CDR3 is TGTGCCAGCAGCTTGGCTCAGGGGGATGAAAAACTGTTTTTT.